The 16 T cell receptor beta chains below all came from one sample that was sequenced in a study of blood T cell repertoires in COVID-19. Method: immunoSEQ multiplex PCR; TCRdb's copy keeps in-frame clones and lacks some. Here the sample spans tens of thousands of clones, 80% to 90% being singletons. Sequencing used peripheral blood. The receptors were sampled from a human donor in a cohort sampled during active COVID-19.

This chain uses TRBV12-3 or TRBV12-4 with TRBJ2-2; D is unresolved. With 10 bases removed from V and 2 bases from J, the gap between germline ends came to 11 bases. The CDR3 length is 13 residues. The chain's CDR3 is CATAQTNTGELFF. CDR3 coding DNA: TGTGCCACAGCACAGACAAACACCGGGGAGCTGTTTTTT.

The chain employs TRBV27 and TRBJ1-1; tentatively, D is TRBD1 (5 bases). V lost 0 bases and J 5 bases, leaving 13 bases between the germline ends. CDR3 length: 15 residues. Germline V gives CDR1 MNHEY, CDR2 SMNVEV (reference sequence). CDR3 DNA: TGTGCCAGCAGTTTATCCGGGCAGGGAGGGACTGAAGCTTTCTTT. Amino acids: CASSLSGQGGTEAFF.

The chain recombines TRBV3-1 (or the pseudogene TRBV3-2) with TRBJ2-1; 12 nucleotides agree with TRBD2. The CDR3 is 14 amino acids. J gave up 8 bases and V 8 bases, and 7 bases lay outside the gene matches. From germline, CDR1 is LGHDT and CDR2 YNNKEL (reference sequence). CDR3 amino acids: CASAGLAGRYEQFF. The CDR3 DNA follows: TGTGCCAGCGCTGGACTAGCGGGGCGGTATGAGCAGTTCTTC.

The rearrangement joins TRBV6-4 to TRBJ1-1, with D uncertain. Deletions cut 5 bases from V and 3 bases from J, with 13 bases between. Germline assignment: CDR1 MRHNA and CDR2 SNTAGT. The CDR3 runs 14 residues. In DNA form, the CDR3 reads TGTGCCAGCAGTCAGAACGGGGAGGACACTGAAGCTTTCTTT. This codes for CASSQNGEDTEAFF.

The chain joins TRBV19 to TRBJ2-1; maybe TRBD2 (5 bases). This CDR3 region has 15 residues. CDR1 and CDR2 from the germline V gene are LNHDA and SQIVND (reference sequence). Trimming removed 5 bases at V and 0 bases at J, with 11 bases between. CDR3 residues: CASSPEGLSYNEQFF. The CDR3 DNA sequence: TGTGCCAGTAGTCCCGAGGGCCTCTCCTACAATGAGCAGTTCTTC.

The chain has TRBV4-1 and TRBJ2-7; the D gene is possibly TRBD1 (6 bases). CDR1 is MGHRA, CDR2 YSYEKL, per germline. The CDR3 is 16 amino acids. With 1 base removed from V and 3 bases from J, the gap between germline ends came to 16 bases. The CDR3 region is CASSQVARTDVYEQYF. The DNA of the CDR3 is TGCGCCAGCAGCCAAGTTGCGAGGACAGACGTCTACGAGCAGTACTTC.

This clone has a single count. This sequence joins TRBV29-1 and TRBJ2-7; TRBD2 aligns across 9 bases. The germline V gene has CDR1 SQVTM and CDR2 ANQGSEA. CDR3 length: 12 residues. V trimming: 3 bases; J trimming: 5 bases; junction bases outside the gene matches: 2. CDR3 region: CSVEGLADEQYF. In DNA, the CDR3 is TGCAGCGTTGAGGGACTAGCTGACGAGCAGTACTTC.

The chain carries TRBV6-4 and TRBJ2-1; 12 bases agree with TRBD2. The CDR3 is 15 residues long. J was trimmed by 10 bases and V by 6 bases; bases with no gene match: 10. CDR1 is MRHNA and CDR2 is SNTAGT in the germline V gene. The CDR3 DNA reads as TGTGCCAGCAGCCCAACGGGACTAGCGGGCCAGGAGCAGTTCTTC. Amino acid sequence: CASSPTGLAGQEQFF.

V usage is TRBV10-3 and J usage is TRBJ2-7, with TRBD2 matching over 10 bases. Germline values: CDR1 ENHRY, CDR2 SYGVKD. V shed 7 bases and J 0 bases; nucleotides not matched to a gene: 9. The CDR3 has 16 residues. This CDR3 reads CAIKSNSGGSSYEQYF. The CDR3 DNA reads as TGTGCCATCAAATCGAATAGCGGGGGGTCCTCCTACGAGCAGTACTTC.

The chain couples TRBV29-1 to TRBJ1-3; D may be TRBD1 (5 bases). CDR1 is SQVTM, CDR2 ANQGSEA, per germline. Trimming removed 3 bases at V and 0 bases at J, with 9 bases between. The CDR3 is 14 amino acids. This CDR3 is CSVDVRDSGNTIYF. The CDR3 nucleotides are TGCAGCGTTGACGTCAGGGACTCTGGAAACACCATATATTTT.

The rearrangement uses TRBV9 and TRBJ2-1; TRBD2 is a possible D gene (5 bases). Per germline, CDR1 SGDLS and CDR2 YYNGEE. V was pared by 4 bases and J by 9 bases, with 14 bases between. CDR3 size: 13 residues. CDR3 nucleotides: TGTGCCAGCAGCCCGCGAGTCCGGGGTGAGCAGTTCTTC. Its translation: CASSPRVRGEQFF.

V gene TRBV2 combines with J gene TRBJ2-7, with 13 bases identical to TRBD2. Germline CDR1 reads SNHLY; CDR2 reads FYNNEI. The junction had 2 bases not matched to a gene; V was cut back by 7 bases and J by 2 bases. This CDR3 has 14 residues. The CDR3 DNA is TGTGCCAGCAAAGGGACTAGCGGGACCTACGAGCAGTACTTC. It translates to CASKGTSGTYEQYF.

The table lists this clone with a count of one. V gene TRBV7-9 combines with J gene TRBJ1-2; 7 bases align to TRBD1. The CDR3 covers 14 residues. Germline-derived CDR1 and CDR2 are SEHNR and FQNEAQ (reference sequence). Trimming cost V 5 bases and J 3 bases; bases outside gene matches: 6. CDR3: CASSQTGSHYGYTF. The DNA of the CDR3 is TGTGCCAGCAGCCAGACAGGGAGCCACTATGGCTACACCTTC.

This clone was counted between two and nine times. The chain's CDR3 is CASSLVQGSSYNEQFF. The CDR3 DNA reads as TGTGCCAGCAGCTTAGTACAGGGGAGCTCCTACAATGAGCAGTTCTTC. The chain employs TRBV11-2 and TRBJ2-1, with 7 bases identical to TRBD1. The trim removed 1 base at V and 0 bases at J, leaving 3 bases unmatched. Germline CDR1 reads SGHAT; CDR2 reads FQNNGV. The CDR3 extends over 16 amino acids.

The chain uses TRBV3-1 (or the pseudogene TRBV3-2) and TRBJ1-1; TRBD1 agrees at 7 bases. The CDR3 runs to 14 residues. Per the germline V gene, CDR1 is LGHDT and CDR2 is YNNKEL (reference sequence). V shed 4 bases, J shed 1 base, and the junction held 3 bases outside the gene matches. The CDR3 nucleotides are TGTGCCAGCAGCCCGACAGGGAGGAACACTGAAGCTTTCTTT. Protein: CASSPTGRNTEAFF.

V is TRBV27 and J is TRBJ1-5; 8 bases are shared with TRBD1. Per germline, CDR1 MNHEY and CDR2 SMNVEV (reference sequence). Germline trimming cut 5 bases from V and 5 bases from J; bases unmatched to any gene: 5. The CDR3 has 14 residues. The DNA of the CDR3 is TGTGCCAGCAGTGCTACAGGGGGTCATCAGCCCCAGCATTTT. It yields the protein CASSATGGHQPQHF.